Listed below are T cell receptor beta chains from one sample, sequenced in a study of technical replicates of blood from a handful of donors. The method was immunoSEQ multiplex PCR; TCRdb's version includes in-frame clones alone and lacks a portion of them. The data contain over 80,000 clones, approximately 96% of them singletons. The sequencing input was T cells isolated from PBMCs. The receptors stem from a human donor in good health. The CDR3 runs from the conserved cysteine through the conserved F or W. A D gene is named only where the DNA matches it firmly. Clone size is not always given. Where it is, it says once, few, many or a class for expanded clones.

V gene	J gene	D gene	clone size	CDR3 length	CDR3 protein	CDR3 DNA
TRBV18	TRBJ2-3	-	-	13	CASSPGEADTQYF	TGTGCCAGCTCACCAGGAGAGGCAGATACGCAGTATTTT
TRBV5-5	TRBJ2-7	-	-	11	CASSRDYEQYF	TGTGCCAGCAGCCGAGACTACGAGCAGTACTTC
TRBV28	TRBJ1-2	TRBD1	-	15	CASSSPGQGFYGYTF	TGTGCCAGCAGTTCGCCGGGACAGGGGTTCTATGGCTACACCTTC
TRBV12-5	TRBJ2-2	-	-	19	CASGLYQGRENTNTGELFF	TGTGCTAGTGGTTTGTACCAGGGCCGAGAGAATACGAACACCGGGGAGCTGTTTTTT
TRBV6-6	TRBJ1-5	TRBD1	-	14	CASSYEGARQPQHF	TGTGCCAGCAGTTACGAGGGGGCGCGACAGCCCCAGCATTTT
TRBV19	TRBJ2-3	TRBD1	-	14	CASSRDRGTDTQYF	TGTGCCAGTAGTAGGGACAGGGGAACAGATACGCAGTATTTT
TRBV10-3	TRBJ2-2	TRBD2	-	14	CAISRREGSGELFF	TGTGCCATCAGTAGGCGGGAGGGATCCGGGGAGCTGTTTTTT
TRBV10-3	TRBJ2-7	-	-	14	CAIGGQVSSYEQYF	TGTGCCATCGGTGGGCAGGTCAGCTCCTACGAGCAGTACTTC
TRBV6-4	TRBJ2-2	TRBD2	-	18	CASSVAGLAGVSTGELFF	TGTGCCAGCAGTGTGGCGGGGCTAGCGGGAGTCAGCACCGGGGAGCTGTTTTTT
TRBV29-1	TRBJ1-1	-	once	13	CSAEDSSNTEAFF	TGCAGCGCAGAGGACAGTAGTAACACTGAAGCTTTCTTT
TRBV6-5	TRBJ1-2	-	-	15	CASSFIPWQNYGYTF	TGTGCCAGCAGTTTCATCCCATGGCAGAACTATGGCTACACCTTC
TRBV10-3	TRBJ1-5	-	-	15	CAISEPHRANQPQHF	TGTGCCATCAGTGAGCCACACAGGGCTAATCAGCCCCAGCATTTT
TRBV11-2	TRBJ1-1	-	-	15	CASSLIRGIGTEAFF	TGTGCCAGCAGCTTAATACGGGGTATCGGCACTGAAGCTTTCTTT
TRBV5-6	TRBJ2-1	TRBD1	-	16	CASSRGTGAHQGEQFF	TGTGCCAGCAGCCGCGGGACAGGGGCGCATCAGGGTGAGCAGTTCTTC
TRBV30	TRBJ2-7	-	-	13	CAWSLDYPYEQYF	TGTGCCTGGAGTTTGGACTATCCCTACGAGCAGTACTTC
TRBV6-1	TRBJ1-2	TRBD1	-	13	CASSWDREWGYTF	TGTGCCAGCAGTTGGGACAGGGAATGGGGCTACACCTTC
TRBV29-1	TRBJ2-1	TRBD1	-	13	CSVPRTGRNEQFF	TGCAGCGTTCCCAGGACAGGGAGGAATGAGCAGTTCTTC
TRBV28	TRBJ2-5	TRBD2	-	18	CASSSPRLAGESQETQYF	TGTGCCAGCAGTTCACCCCGACTAGCGGGAGAAAGCCAAGAGACCCAGTACTTC
TRBV28	TRBJ2-7	-	once	14	CASSLPRSSYEQYF	TGTGCCAGCAGTTTACCCCGGAGCTCCTACGAGCAGTACTTC
TRBV27	TRBJ2-7	TRBD1	-	15	CASSSTGTGLYEQYF	TGTGCCAGCAGCTCCACCGGGACAGGGCTATACGAGCAGTACTTC
TRBV9	TRBJ1-1	-	-	14	CASSVATGYTEAFF	TGTGCCAGCAGCGTAGCTACAGGGTACACTGAAGCTTTCTTT
TRBV5-4	TRBJ2-7	TRBD1	few	14	CASSLAGQGYEQYF	TGTGCCAGCAGCTTGGCGGGACAGGGCTACGAGCAGTACTTC
TRBV5-1	TRBJ2-1	-	-	12	CASSLTSNEQFF	TGCGCCAGCAGCTTAACATCCAATGAGCAGTTCTTC
TRBV6-6	TRBJ1-5	-	-	14	CASVIGQFNQPQHF	TGTGCCAGTGTCATCGGACAGTTCAATCAGCCCCAGCATTTT
TRBV27	TRBJ2-3	TRBD1	-	18	CASSFSPGQLTRADTQYF	TGTGCCAGCAGTTTTTCGCCGGGACAGTTAACAAGAGCAGATACGCAGTATTTT
TRBV9	TRBJ2-5	TRBD2	-	14	CASSDSGSWETQYF	TGTGCCAGCAGTGATAGCGGGAGTTGGGAGACCCAGTACTTC
TRBV2	TRBJ1-5	-	-	15	CASSEGGQPNQPQHF	TGTGCCAGCAGTGAAGGAGGACAACCCAATCAGCCCCAGCATTTT
TRBV10-3	TRBJ1-2	TRBD1	-	15	CAISVQGQGNYGYTF	TGTGCCATCAGTGTCCAGGGACAGGGTAACTATGGCTACACCTTC
TRBV5-1	TRBJ2-6	-	-	16	CASSFTGNSGANVLTF	TGCGCCAGCAGCTTTACGGGGAACTCTGGGGCCAACGTCCTGACTTTC
TRBV15	TRBJ1-2	TRBD1	-	15	CATSPAGQGSYGYTF	TGTGCCACCAGCCCTGCGGGACAGGGGAGCTATGGCTACACCTTC
TRBV5-1	TRBJ1-5	-	-	14	CASSLGQPNQPQHF	TGCGCCAGCAGCTTGGGACAGCCCAATCAGCCCCAGCATTTT
TRBV5-1	TRBJ1-5	TRBD1	-	15	CASSWGTGSGQPQHF	TGCGCCAGCAGCTGGGGGACAGGGTCGGGTCAGCCCCAGCATTTT
TRBV6-5	TRBJ1-2	TRBD1	-	13	CASTIQGAPGYTF	TGTGCCAGCACCATACAGGGGGCGCCAGGCTACACCTTC
TRBV19	TRBJ1-3	-	-	14	CASSKRNFGNTIYF	TGTGCCAGTAGCAAGAGGAACTTTGGAAACACCATATATTTT
TRBV11-3	TRBJ2-5	TRBD1	-	16	CASSLLGTGFEETQYF	TGTGCCAGCAGCTTATTGGGGACAGGGTTTGAAGAGACCCAGTACTTC
TRBV30	TRBJ2-5	TRBD2	-	14	CASTTSGSQETQYF	TGTGCCTCCACAACTAGCGGATCACAAGAGACCCAGTACTTC
TRBV4-3	TRBJ2-1	-	once	14	CASSQIGTPNPQFF	TGCGCCAGCAGCCAAATTGGGACTCCTAACCCGCAGTTCTTC
TRBV5-1	TRBJ2-3	TRBD2	-	17	CASSRTSGIASTDTQYF	TGCGCCAGCAGCCGGACTAGCGGGATTGCTAGCACAGATACGCAGTATTTT
TRBV5-1	TRBJ2-7	-	-	15	CASSLRPGISYEQYF	TGCGCCAGCAGCTTGCGCCCAGGGATATCCTACGAGCAGTACTTC
TRBV10-3	TRBJ2-5	-	-	14	CAISVAGSGETQYF	TGTGCCATCAGTGTCGCGGGGTCGGGAGAGACCCAGTACTTC
TRBV4-1	TRBJ2-1	TRBD2	-	16	CASSQPSGGIYNEQFF	TGCGCCAGCAGCCAACCTAGCGGGGGGATTTACAATGAGCAGTTCTTC
TRBV27	TRBJ2-1	TRBD2	-	15	CASTLGLAGYNEQFF	TGTGCCAGCACCCTCGGACTAGCGGGCTACAATGAGCAGTTCTTC